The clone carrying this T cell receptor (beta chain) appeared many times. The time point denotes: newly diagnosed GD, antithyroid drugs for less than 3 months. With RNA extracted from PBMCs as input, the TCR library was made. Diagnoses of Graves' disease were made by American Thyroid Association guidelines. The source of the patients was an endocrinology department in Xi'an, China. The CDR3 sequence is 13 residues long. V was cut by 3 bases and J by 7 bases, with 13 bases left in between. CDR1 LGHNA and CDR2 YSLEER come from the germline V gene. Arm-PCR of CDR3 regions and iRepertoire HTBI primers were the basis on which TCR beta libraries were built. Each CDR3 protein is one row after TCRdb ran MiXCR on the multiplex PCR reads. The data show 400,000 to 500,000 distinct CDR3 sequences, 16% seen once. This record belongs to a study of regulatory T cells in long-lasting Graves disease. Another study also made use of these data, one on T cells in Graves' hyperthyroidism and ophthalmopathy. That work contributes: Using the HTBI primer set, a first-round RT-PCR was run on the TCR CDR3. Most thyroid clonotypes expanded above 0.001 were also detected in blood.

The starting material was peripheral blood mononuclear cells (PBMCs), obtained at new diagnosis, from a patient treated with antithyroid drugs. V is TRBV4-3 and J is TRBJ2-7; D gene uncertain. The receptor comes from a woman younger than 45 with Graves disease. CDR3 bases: TGCGCCAGCAGCCACCAGACACTTGCGGAGCAGTACTTC. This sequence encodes CASSHQTLAEQYF.